These T cell receptor beta chains were read from a single sample in a study of blood T cell repertoires in COVID-19. Here immunoSEQ multiplex PCR was the method, and the copy in TCRdb shows in-frame clones only, minus some. The sample has 75,000 to 90,000 clones, roughly 86% seen once. Sequencing used peripheral blood. These receptors were taken from a man aged 50 to 59 with active or convalescent COVID-19. Each CDR3 is given with its conserved first and last residue. D genes are given only for firm matches. Some rows mark clone size as missing; the rest say once, few, many or name a class of expanded clone.

d_gene: NA; v_gene: TRBV2; j_gene: TRBJ1-6; abundance: NA; CDR3aa: CASSERVLNSPLHF; CDR3nt: TGTGCCAGCAGTGAGAGGGTTCTTAATTCACCCCTCCACTTT
d_gene: NA; v_gene: TRBV19; j_gene: TRBJ2-5; abundance: NA; CDR3aa: CASSVSGRPYF; CDR3nt: TGTGCCAGTAGTGTCTCGGGGAGGCCGTACTTC
d_gene: TRBD2; v_gene: TRBV7-2; j_gene: TRBJ2-7; abundance: NA; CDR3aa: CASSLGQRGDYEQYF; CDR3nt: TGTGCCAGCAGCTTAGGCCAGCGGGGCGACTACGAGCAGTACTTC
d_gene: TRBD1; v_gene: TRBV4-1; j_gene: TRBJ1-4; abundance: NA; CDR3aa: CASSQAGGANEKLFF; CDR3nt: TGCGCCAGCAGCCAAGCAGGGGGCGCGAATGAAAAACTGTTTTTT
d_gene: NA; v_gene: TRBV6-6; j_gene: TRBJ2-5; abundance: NA; CDR3aa: CASSNTGIQETQYF; CDR3nt: TGTGCCAGCAGTAATACAGGGATCCAAGAGACCCAGTACTTC
d_gene: TRBD1; v_gene: TRBV9; j_gene: TRBJ1-2; abundance: NA; CDR3aa: CASSVEKFGTGRNRLGYTF; CDR3nt: TGTGCCAGCAGCGTAGAAAAGTTTGGGACAGGTCGGAACCGACTTGGCTACACCTTC
d_gene: NA; v_gene: TRBV28; j_gene: TRBJ1-1; abundance: NA; CDR3aa: CASSLQVRNTEAFF; CDR3nt: TGTGCCAGCAGTCTACAGGTGAGGAACACTGAAGCTTTCTTT
d_gene: NA; v_gene: TRBV6-5; j_gene: TRBJ1-4; abundance: once; CDR3aa: CASKGVAVEKLFF; CDR3nt: TGTGCCAGCAAAGGGGTGGCGGTTGAAAAACTGTTTTTT
d_gene: NA; v_gene: TRBV13; j_gene: TRBJ2-3; abundance: NA; CDR3aa: CASSPLRTTDTQYF; CDR3nt: TGTGCCAGCAGCCCCCTTAGAACGACAGATACGCAGTATTTT
d_gene: NA; v_gene: TRBV10-2; j_gene: TRBJ2-1; abundance: few; CDR3aa: CASSPYPYNEQFF; CDR3nt: TGCGCCAGCAGCCCCTACCCGTACAATGAGCAGTTCTTC
d_gene: NA; v_gene: TRBV6-5; j_gene: TRBJ2-2; abundance: NA; CDR3aa: CATSNKGYTGELFF; CDR3nt: TGTGCCACCTCAAACAAGGGGTACACCGGGGAGCTGTTTTTT
d_gene: TRBD1; v_gene: TRBV10-1; j_gene: TRBJ2-5; abundance: NA; CDR3aa: CASSESGTGRFQETQYF; CDR3nt: TGCGCCAGCAGTGAGTCGGGGACAGGGCGTTTCCAAGAGACCCAGTACTTC
d_gene: NA; v_gene: TRBV6-5; j_gene: TRBJ1-3; abundance: once; CDR3aa: CASRGARERGNTIYF; CDR3nt: TGTGCCAGCAGGGGTGCCAGAGAGCGGGGAAACACCATATATTTT
d_gene: NA; v_gene: TRBV21-1; j_gene: TRBJ2-1; abundance: NA; CDR3aa: CASSRLGGYNEQFF; CDR3nt: TGTGCCAGCAGCAGGTTAGGGGGCTACAATGAGCAGTTCTTC
d_gene: TRBD2; v_gene: TRBV28; j_gene: TRBJ2-2; abundance: once; CDR3aa: CASRTLAGGNTGELFF; CDR3nt: TGTGCCAGCAGGACACTAGCGGGGGGTAACACCGGGGAGCTGTTTTTT
d_gene: NA; v_gene: TRBV27; j_gene: TRBJ1-2; abundance: NA; CDR3aa: CASSLISGDGYTF; CDR3nt: TGTGCCAGCAGTTTAATATCAGGGGACGGCTACACCTTC
d_gene: NA; v_gene: TRBV15; j_gene: TRBJ1-4; abundance: NA; CDR3aa: CATSRDGATNEKLFF; CDR3nt: TGTGCCACCAGCAGAGACGGAGCAACTAATGAAAAACTGTTTTTT
d_gene: TRBD1; v_gene: TRBV2; j_gene: TRBJ1-6; abundance: few; CDR3aa: CASRATGEYSPLHF; CDR3nt: TGTGCCAGCAGGGCTACAGGGGAATATTCACCCCTCCACTTT
d_gene: NA; v_gene: TRBV28; j_gene: TRBJ1-6; abundance: NA; CDR3aa: CASRRDSEGSPLHF; CDR3nt: TGTGCCAGCAGAAGGGACTCCGAAGGGTCACCCCTCCACTTT
d_gene: TRBD1; v_gene: TRBV5-1; j_gene: TRBJ2-6; abundance: NA; CDR3aa: CASSNRGPGANVLTF; CDR3nt: TGCGCCAGCAGTAACAGGGGGCCTGGGGCCAACGTCCTGACTTTC
d_gene: NA; v_gene: TRBV5-4; j_gene: TRBJ2-7; abundance: NA; CDR3aa: CASTIDGESYEQYF; CDR3nt: TGTGCCAGCACCATAGACGGGGAGTCCTACGAGCAGTACTTC
d_gene: NA; v_gene: TRBV6-4; j_gene: TRBJ1-4; abundance: NA; CDR3aa: CASGKAIHEKLFF; CDR3nt: TGTGCCAGCGGTAAAGCCATTCATGAAAAACTGTTTTTT
d_gene: NA; v_gene: TRBV19; j_gene: TRBJ1-2; abundance: NA; CDR3aa: CASSIDGGPYGYTF; CDR3nt: TGTGCCAGTAGTATAGATGGAGGCCCTTACGGCTACACCTTC
d_gene: NA; v_gene: TRBV6-5; j_gene: TRBJ2-3; abundance: NA; CDR3aa: CASSYSWASPTDTQYF; CDR3nt: TGTGCCAGCAGTTACTCGTGGGCATCGCCCACAGATACGCAGTATTTT
d_gene: TRBD2; v_gene: TRBV3-1/TRBV3-2; j_gene: TRBJ2-2; abundance: NA; CDR3aa: CASSQEAGRNTGELFF; CDR3nt: TGTGCCAGCAGCCAGGAAGCGGGGCGTAACACCGGGGAGCTGTTTTTT
d_gene: TRBD1; v_gene: TRBV28; j_gene: TRBJ1-6; abundance: NA; CDR3aa: CASSLYRTGTNSPLHF; CDR3nt: TGTGCCAGCAGTTTATACCGGACAGGGACTAATTCACCCCTCCACTTT
d_gene: TRBD1; v_gene: TRBV18; j_gene: TRBJ2-6; abundance: NA; CDR3aa: CASSLRTGSFSGANVLTF; CDR3nt: TGTGCCAGCTCACTGCGGACAGGAAGCTTCTCTGGGGCCAACGTCCTGACTTTC
d_gene: NA; v_gene: TRBV20-1; j_gene: TRBJ1-1; abundance: NA; CDR3aa: CSASPATNTEAFF; CDR3nt: TGCAGTGCTAGTCCAGCGACGAACACTGAAGCTTTCTTT
d_gene: NA; v_gene: TRBV7-9; j_gene: TRBJ1-2; abundance: NA; CDR3aa: CASSPDSQGGYTF; CDR3nt: TGTGCCAGCAGCCCGGACAGCCAAGGGGGCTACACCTTC
d_gene: TRBD1; v_gene: TRBV24-1; j_gene: TRBJ1-4; abundance: NA; CDR3aa: CATSDPPGQGVEKLFF; CDR3nt: TGTGCCACCAGTGATCCCCCGGGACAGGGTGTTGAAAAACTGTTTTTT
d_gene: NA; v_gene: TRBV5-1; j_gene: TRBJ1-4; abundance: NA; CDR3aa: CASSLDPQGSNEKLFF; CDR3nt: TGCGCCAGCAGCTTGGACCCACAGGGATCTAATGAAAAACTGTTTTTT
d_gene: TRBD2; v_gene: TRBV18; j_gene: TRBJ2-1; abundance: NA; CDR3aa: CASSLAGVSYNEQFF; CDR3nt: TGTGCCAGCTCACTAGCGGGGGTCTCCTACAATGAGCAGTTCTTC